Shown below are 23 T cell receptor beta chains from a single sample sequenced in a study of blood T cells in healthy people across ages (dated by TCRdb to the mid-2010s). The library relied on 5' RACE. Sequencing used an Illumina HiSeq 2500. A second PCR of roughly 6 to 12 cycles was performed with a sample-barcoded 5' primer and a J-beta primer mix. The public sequencing data were trimmed at Q25 with fastp and processed into clonotypes with MiXCR by TCRdb, which kept only in-frame beta chains. A single entry per CDR3 protein holds the most common genes and DNA from its merged rows. Across this sample there are 890,000 or so distinct CDR3 sequences, with around 68% seen only once. Together, the top ten hold about a quarter of the sample. What was sequenced was blood. The source is a young man in good health.

The rearrangement uses TRBV6-2 or TRBV6-3 and TRBJ2-7, with 12 positions matching TRBD2. Trimming at V came to 0 bases and at J to 3 bases, leaving 3 bases not matched to a gene. CDR3 length: 16 amino acids. Germline V gives CDR1 MNHEY, CDR2 SVGEGT. The CDR3 DNA reads as TGTGCCAGCAGTTACTCGTCTAGCGGGGGGGACTACGAGCAGTACTTC. Its translation: CASSYSSSGGDYEQYF.

This clonotype was counted only a few times. This chain uses TRBV20-1 with TRBJ1-2; no clear D gene. Germline V lookup: CDR1 DFQATT, CDR2 SNEGSKA (reference sequence). The CDR3 runs 13 residues. With 6 bases removed from V and 4 bases from J, the gap between germline ends came to 15 bases. CDR3 DNA sequence: TGCAGTGCCGGCCCAAAGGACTCCTATGGCTACACCTTC. It specifies CSAGPKDSYGYTF.

The J gene is TRBJ2-5, the V gene TRBV7-7; 7 bases map to TRBD1. CDR3 length: 14 residues. Germline loops: CDR1 SSHAT, CDR2 FNYEAQ (reference sequence). With V trimmed by 5 bases and J by 3 bases, 6 bases remained unmatched. The CDR3 sequence: CASSPGTDKETQYF. CDR3 coding DNA: TGTGCCAGCAGCCCGGGGACAGATAAAGAGACCCAGTACTTC.

The chain carries TRBV6-2 or TRBV6-3 and TRBJ2-1; 7 positions agree with TRBD2. CDR1 MNHEY and CDR2 SVGEGT come from the germline V gene. J was trimmed by 0 bases and V by 6 bases; bases with no gene match: 8. CDR3 length equals 16 residues. CDR3: CASSRPSGSSYNEQFF. CDR3 sequence (DNA): TGTGCCAGCAGCCGCCCTAGCGGCAGCTCCTACAATGAGCAGTTCTTC.

The chain has TRBV20-1 and TRBJ2-5; D ambiguous. V lost 3 bases to trimming and J lost 11 bases, with 16 bases between them. The CDR3 is 12 residues long. The germline V gene encodes CDR1 DFQATT and CDR2 SNEGSKA (reference sequence). CDR3 DNA sequence: TGCAGTGCTAGCGGCATTAGAAATGAGCAGTACTTC. Its protein product is CSASGIRNEQYF.

This clonotype showed up just once. This chain connects TRBV12-3 or TRBV12-4 to TRBJ2-5, with a weak D call TRBD1 (6 bases). The better agreement between TRBJ2-7 and the DNA end casts doubt on the J call. CDR3 length equals 14 residues. This CDR3 reads CASSGGTLIYEQYF. The CDR3 DNA sequence: TGTGCCAGCAGTGGTGGGACACTCATCTACGAGCAGTACTTC.

Only a few counts were recorded for this clonotype. V and J are TRBV7-9 and TRBJ2-4, with 10 bases that match TRBD2. Germline V gene sequence: CDR1 SEHNR, CDR2 FQNEAQ (reference sequence). Trimming at V came to 5 bases and at J to 2 bases, leaving 6 bases not matched to a gene. This CDR3 spans 16 amino acids. CDR3 amino acids: CASSPGLADPKNIQYF. In nucleotides, the CDR3 is TGTGCCAGCAGCCCCGGACTAGCGGACCCCAAAAACATTCAGTACTTC.

The chain's CDR3 is CASSVSGGAVNEQFF. CDR3 DNA sequence: TGTGCCAGCAGCGTGAGCGGGGGGGCCGTCAATGAGCAGTTCTTC. V is TRBV9 and J is TRBJ2-1, with 10 bases matching TRBD2. CDR1 is SGDLS and CDR2 is YYNGEE in the germline V gene. The CDR3 runs to 15 residues. V lost 2 bases to trimming and J lost 6 bases; unmatched junction nucleotides: 5. The entire variable domain, with the rest obtained from reference TRBV9 and TRBJ2-1, is as follows: DSGVTQTPKHLITATGQRVTLRCSPRSGDLSVYWYQQSLDQGLQFLIQYYNGEERAKGNILERFSAQQFPDLHSELNLSSLELGDSALYFCASSVSGGAVNEQFFGPGTRLTVL.

The chain couples TRBV5-1 to TRBJ2-3, with 8 positions matching TRBD2. This CDR3 is 15 amino acids long. V lost 4 bases, J lost 4 bases, and 8 bases stayed unmatched. The germline V gene has CDR1 SGHRS and CDR2 YFSETQ. Here the CDR3 DNA reads TGCGCCAGCAGCGCTCGGGGGGGCGGCGCAGATACGCAGTATTTT. Protein sequence: CASSARGGGADTQYF.

The chain is built from TRBV12-3 or TRBV12-4 and TRBJ1-1; 7 nucleotides match TRBD1. The trim removed 0 bases at V and 4 bases at J, leaving 5 bases unmatched. The CDR3 is made up of 15 amino acids. The CDR3 reads CASSLADRASTEAFF. DNA of the CDR3: TGTGCCAGCAGTTTAGCTGACAGGGCGAGCACTGAAGCTTTCTTT.

Regarding this clonotype: The junction and the germline gene differ at one end; a read error may be behind it. This chain links TRBV6-5 with TRBJ1-1; no clear D. The length of the CDR3 is 13 residues. Germline lookup yields CDR1 MNHEY and CDR2 SVGAGI. The chain's CDR3 is CVSSYDTGSEAFF. The DNA for the CDR3 is TGTGTCAGCAGTTACGATACTGGCAGTGAAGCTTTCTTT.

This chain uses TRBV7-9 with TRBJ2-1, with 9 bases fitting TRBD2. After removal of 4 bases from V and 9 bases from J, the junction contained 7 bases not matched to a gene. The CDR3 is 14 amino acids. Per germline, CDR1 SEHNR and CDR2 FQNEAQ (reference sequence). CDR3: CASSWRGGVGEQFF. Written as DNA, the CDR3 is TGTGCCAGCAGCTGGCGCGGGGGGGTAGGTGAGCAGTTCTTC.

This CDR3 is CASSVVGPSDEQYF. The CDR3 DNA follows: TGTGCCAGCAGTGTGGTGGGGCCTTCCGACGAGCAGTACTTC. The V gene is TRBV28, the J gene TRBJ2-7; D possibly corresponds to TRBD1 (5 bases). The CDR3 has 14 residues. Germline V gives CDR1 MDHEN, CDR2 SYDVKM. Between the trimmed V and J ends, which lost 5 bases and 5 bases, there was a span of 16 bases.

Comments on this clonotype: This clone may be a read error of a much larger clone one base away. The rearrangement joins TRBV6-6 to TRBJ2-5, with TRBD1 identical over 9 bases. The DNA end is a closer match to TRBJ2-7, so the J assignment may be wrong. CDR1 is MNHNY, CDR2 SVGAGI, per germline (reference sequence). The CDR3 extends over 16 amino acids. This CDR3 is CASSYPGDRAVHEQYF. The DNA for the CDR3 is TGTGCCAGCAGTTACCCCGGGGACAGGGCCGTACACGAGCAGTACTTC.

The chain employs TRBV20-1 and TRBJ2-7; no firm D call. CDR3 length: 12 amino acids. Germline V gene sequence: CDR1 DFQATT, CDR2 SNEGSKA (reference sequence). V was cut by 3 bases and J by 1 base, with 7 bases left in between. This chain's CDR3 is CSARRQSYEQYF. CDR3 in DNA: TGCAGTGCTAGGCGGCAGTCCTACGAGCAGTACTTC.

The V call is TRBV5-6, the J call TRBJ1-2, with a possible D match to TRBD1 (5 bases). The V gene's germline CDR1 is SGHDT and CDR2 YYEEEE. V lost 2 bases and J 4 bases, leaving 12 bases between the germline ends. CDR3 size: 14 residues. CDR3 residues: CASSFDSTLYGYTF. CDR3 coding DNA: TGTGCCAGCAGCTTTGACAGCACACTCTATGGCTACACCTTC.

The chain employs TRBV5-8 and TRBJ2-5; tentatively, D is TRBD1 or TRBD2 (5 bases each). The end of the DNA is better explained by TRBJ2-7, so the J call may be wrong. Germline V gene lookup returns CDR1 SGHTS and CDR2 YDEGEE. The CDR3 runs 13 residues. This CDR3 is CASSVGRMNEQYF. In nucleotides, the CDR3 is TGTGCCAGCAGCGTGGGACGAATGAACGAGCAGTACTTC.

The V gene is TRBV5-1, the J gene TRBJ2-2; D is uncertain. The CDR3 length is 11 residues. Germline lookup yields CDR1 SGHRS and CDR2 YFSETQ. The V and J ends lost 5 bases and 4 bases respectively, with 3 bases between them. DNA for the CDR3: TGCGCCAGCAGTATCACCGGGGAGCTGTTTTTT. This codes for CASSITGELFF.

This clonotype was detected only a few times. The V call is TRBV20-1, the J call TRBJ2-1, with TRBD2 identical over 9 bases. V shed 3 bases, J shed 3 bases, and the junction held 15 bases outside the gene matches. CDR1 is DFQATT, CDR2 SNEGSKA, per germline (reference sequence). CDR3 length: 18 amino acids. The CDR3 region has the DNA TGCAGTGCTAGGGGGGTGGGAAAAGCGGGGGGCAACTACAATGAGCAGTTCTTC. It is translated as CSARGVGKAGGNYNEQFF.

On this clonotype itself: A much more abundant neighbour one base away suggests this may be a read error. The V call is TRBV7-3, the J call TRBJ2-5, with D hard to call. The CDR3 has 14 residues. V was shortened by 2 bases and J by 5 bases, with 12 bases between the two germline ends. CDR1 SGHTA and CDR2 FQGTGA come from the germline V gene. The CDR3 nucleotides read TGTGCCAGCAGCTTAGCTTGGATGTCGGAGACCCAGTACTTC. It specifies CASSLAWMSETQYF.

The chain carries TRBV3-1 and TRBJ2-5, with D tentatively TRBD1 or TRBD2 (5 bases each). The CDR3 sequence is 17 residues long. From germline, CDR1 is LGHDT and CDR2 YNNKEL (reference sequence). V was pared by 4 bases and J by 1 base, with 19 bases between. This CDR3 reads CASSPEIPQGAQETQYF. As DNA, the CDR3 is TGTGCCAGCAGCCCGGAAATACCCCAGGGAGCCCAAGAGACCCAGTACTTC.

CDR3: CASRPTGPYEQYF. Here the CDR3 DNA reads TGTGCCAGCAGACCGACCGGACCCTACGAGCAGTACTTC. The J gene is TRBJ2-4, the V gene TRBV6-5; no definite D call. The J call may be wrong; the DNA end is better matched by TRBJ2-7. CDR1 MNHEY and CDR2 SVGAGI come from the germline V gene. The CDR3 totals 13 residues.

J is TRBJ2-5 and V is TRBV7-6; TRBD2 matches at 7 bases. With 2 bases clipped from V and 1 base from J, the junction kept 4 bases outside the gene matches. From germline, CDR1 is SGHVS and CDR2 FNYEAQ. The length of the CDR3 is 15 residues. The CDR3 region has the DNA TGTGCCAGCAGCTTATATACTAGCGCCCAAGAGACCCAGTACTTC. Translation gives CASSLYTSAQETQYF.